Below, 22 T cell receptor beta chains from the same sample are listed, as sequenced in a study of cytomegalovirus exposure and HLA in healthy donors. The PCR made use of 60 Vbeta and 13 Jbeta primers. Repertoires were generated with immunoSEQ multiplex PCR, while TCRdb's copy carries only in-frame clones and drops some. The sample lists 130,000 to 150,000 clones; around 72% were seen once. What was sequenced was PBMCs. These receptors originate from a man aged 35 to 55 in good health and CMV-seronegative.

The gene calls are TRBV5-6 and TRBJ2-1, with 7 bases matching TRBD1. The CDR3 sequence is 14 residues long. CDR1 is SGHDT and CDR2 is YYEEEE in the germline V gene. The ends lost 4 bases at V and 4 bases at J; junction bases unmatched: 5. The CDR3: CASSGGQAYNEQFF. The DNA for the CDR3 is TGTGCCAGCAGCGGAGGACAGGCATACAATGAGCAGTTCTTC.

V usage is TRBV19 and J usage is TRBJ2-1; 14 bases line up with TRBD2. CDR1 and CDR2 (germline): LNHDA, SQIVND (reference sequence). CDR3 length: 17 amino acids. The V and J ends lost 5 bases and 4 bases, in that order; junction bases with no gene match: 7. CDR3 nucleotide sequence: TGTGCCAGTAGTTCGAGACTAGCGGGGGGGAATTACAATGAGCAGTTCTTC. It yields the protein CASSSRLAGGNYNEQFF. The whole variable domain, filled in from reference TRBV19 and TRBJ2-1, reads DGGITQSPKYLFRKEGQNVTLSCEQNLNHDAMYWYRQDPGQGLRLIYYSQIVNDFQKGDIAEGYSVSREKKESFPLTVTSAQKNPTAFYLCASSSRLAGGNYNEQFFGPGTRLTVL.

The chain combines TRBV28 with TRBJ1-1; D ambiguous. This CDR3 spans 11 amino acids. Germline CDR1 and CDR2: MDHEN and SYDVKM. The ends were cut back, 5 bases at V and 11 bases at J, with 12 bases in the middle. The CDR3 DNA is TGTGCCAGCAGTGGTCGGGGTTTGGCTTTCTTT. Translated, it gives CASSGRGLAFF.

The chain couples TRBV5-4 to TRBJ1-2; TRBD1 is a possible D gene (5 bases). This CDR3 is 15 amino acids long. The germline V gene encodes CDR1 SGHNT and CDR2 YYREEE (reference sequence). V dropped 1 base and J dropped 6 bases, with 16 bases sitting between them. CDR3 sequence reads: CASSLLTGGRDGYTF. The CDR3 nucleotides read TGTGCCAGCAGCTTGCTTACGGGGGGAAGAGATGGCTACACCTTC.

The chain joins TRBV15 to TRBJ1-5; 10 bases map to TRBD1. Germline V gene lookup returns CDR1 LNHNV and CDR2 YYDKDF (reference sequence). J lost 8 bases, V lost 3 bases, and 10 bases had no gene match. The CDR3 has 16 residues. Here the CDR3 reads CATSSTGQGNLKPQHF. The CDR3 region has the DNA TGTGCCACCAGCAGCACGGGACAGGGGAATTTGAAGCCCCAGCATTTT. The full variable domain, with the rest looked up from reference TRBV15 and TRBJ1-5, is DAMVIQNPRYQVTQFGKPVTLSCSQTLNHNVMYWYQQKSSQAPKLLFHYYDKDFNNEADTPDNFQSRRPNTSFCFLDIRSPGLGDTAMYLCATSSTGQGNLKPQHFGDGTRLSIL.

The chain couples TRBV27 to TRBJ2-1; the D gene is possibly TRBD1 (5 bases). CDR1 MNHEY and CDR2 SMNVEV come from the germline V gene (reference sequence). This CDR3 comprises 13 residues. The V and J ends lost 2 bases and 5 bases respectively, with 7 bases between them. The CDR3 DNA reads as TGTGCCAGCAGTTTAGGGGCGGACAATGAGCAGTTCTTC. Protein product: CASSLGADNEQFF.

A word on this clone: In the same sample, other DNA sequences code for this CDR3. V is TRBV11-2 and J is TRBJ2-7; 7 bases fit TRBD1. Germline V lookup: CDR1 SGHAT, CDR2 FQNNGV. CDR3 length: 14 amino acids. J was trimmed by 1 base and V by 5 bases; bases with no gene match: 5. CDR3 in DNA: TGTGCCAGCAGCACGGGACAGCTATCCTACGAGCAGTACTTC. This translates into CASSTGQLSYEQYF.

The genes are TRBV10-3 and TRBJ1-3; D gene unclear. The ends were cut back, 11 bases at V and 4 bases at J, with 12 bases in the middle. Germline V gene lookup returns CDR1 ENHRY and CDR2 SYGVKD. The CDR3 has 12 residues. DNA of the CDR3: TGTGCCGCCACGACGAGGGGAAACACCATATATTTT. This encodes CAATTRGNTIYF.

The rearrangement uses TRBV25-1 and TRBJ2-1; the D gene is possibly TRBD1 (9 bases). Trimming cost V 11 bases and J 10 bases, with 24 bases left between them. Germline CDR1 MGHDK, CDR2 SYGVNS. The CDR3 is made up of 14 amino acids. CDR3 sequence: CAVTTGQGLGEQFF. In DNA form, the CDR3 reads TGTGCCGTAACTACGGGACAGGGACTAGGCGAGCAGTTCTTC.

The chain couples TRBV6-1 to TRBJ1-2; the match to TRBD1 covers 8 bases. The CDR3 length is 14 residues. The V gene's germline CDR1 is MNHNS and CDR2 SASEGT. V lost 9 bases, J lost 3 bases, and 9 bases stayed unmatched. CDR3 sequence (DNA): TGTGCCAGGGCGACAGGGGCGGGGGACTATGGCTACACCTTC. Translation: CARATGAGDYGYTF.

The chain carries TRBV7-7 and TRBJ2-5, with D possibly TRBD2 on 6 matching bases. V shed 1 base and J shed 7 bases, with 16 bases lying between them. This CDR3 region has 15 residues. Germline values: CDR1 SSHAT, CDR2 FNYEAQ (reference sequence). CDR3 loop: CASSLDAGGDGTQYF. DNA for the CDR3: TGTGCCAGCAGCTTAGACGCCGGGGGTGACGGGACCCAGTACTTC.

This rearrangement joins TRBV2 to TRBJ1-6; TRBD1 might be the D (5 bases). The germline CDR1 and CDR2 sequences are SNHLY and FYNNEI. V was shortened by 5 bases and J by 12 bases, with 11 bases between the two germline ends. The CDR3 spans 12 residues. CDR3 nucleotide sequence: TGTGCCAGCAGTCAAGGGAGGGGACCCCTCCACTTT. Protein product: CASSQGRGPLHF. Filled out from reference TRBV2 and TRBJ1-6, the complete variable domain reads EPEVTQTPSHQVTQMGQEVILRCVPISNHLYFYWYRQILGQKVEFLVSFYNNEISEKSEIFDDQFSVERPDGSNFTLKIRSTKLEDSAMYFCASSQGRGPLHFGNGTRLTVT.

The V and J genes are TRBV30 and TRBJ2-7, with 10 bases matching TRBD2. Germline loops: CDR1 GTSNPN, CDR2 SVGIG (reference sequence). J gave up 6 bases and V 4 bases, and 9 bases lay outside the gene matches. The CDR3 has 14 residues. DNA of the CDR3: TGTGCCTGGAATCCCCCAGCGGGAGGGGCCGAGCAGTACTTC. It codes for CAWNPPAGGAEQYF.

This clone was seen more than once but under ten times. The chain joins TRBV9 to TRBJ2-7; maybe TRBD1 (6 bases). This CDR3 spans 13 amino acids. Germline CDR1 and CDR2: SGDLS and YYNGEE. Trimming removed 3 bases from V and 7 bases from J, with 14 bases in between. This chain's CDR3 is CASSEQGSGEQYF. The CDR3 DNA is TGTGCCAGCAGCGAACAGGGTTCGGGAGAGCAGTACTTC.

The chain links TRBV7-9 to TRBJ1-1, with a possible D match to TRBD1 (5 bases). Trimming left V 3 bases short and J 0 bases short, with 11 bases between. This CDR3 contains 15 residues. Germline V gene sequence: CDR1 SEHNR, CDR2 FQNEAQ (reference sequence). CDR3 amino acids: CASSFGGSVNTEAFF. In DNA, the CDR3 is TGTGCCAGCAGCTTCGGGGGGTCGGTGAACACTGAAGCTTTCTTT.

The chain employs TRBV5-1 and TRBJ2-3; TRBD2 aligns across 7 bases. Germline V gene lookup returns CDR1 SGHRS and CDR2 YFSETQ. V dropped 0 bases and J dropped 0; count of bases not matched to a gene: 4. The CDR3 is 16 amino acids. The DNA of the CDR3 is TGCGCCAGCAGCTTGGGGGACTACCATAGCACAGATACGCAGTATTTT. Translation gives CASSLGDYHSTDTQYF.

Here the CDR3 reads CASKQGTQYF. CDR3 nucleotides: TGTGCCAGCAAACAGGGAACCCAGTACTTC. The rearrangement links TRBV2 to TRBJ2-5; weak D call: TRBD1 (6 bases). Germline CDR1 SNHLY, CDR2 FYNNEI. This CDR3 comprises 10 residues. V was pared by 7 bases and J by 8 bases, with 8 bases between.

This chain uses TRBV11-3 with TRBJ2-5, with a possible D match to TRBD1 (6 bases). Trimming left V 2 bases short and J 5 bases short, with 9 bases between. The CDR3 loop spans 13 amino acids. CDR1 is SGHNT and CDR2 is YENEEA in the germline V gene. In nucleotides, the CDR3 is TGTGCCAGCAGCTTAACAGGGTGGGAGACCCAGTACTTC. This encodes CASSLTGWETQYF. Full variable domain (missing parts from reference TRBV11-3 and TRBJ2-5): EAGVVQSPRYKIIEKKQPVAFWCNPISGHNTLYWYLQNLGQGPELLIRYENEEAVDDSQLPKDRFSAERLKGVDSTLKIQPAELGDSAVYLCASSLTGWETQYFGPGTRLLVL.

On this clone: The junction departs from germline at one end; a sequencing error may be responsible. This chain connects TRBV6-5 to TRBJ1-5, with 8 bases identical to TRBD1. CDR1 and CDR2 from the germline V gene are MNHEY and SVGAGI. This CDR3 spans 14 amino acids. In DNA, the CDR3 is TGTGCCAGCAGTCCGGACAGGGAGATTCAGCCCCAGAATTTT. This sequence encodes CASSPDREIQPQNF.

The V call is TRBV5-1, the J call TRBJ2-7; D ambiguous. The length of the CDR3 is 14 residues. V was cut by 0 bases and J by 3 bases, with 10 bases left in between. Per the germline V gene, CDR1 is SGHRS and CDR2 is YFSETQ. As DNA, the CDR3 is TGCGCCAGCAGCTTGGACAGTTTAATCTACGAGCAGTACTTC. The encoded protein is CASSLDSLIYEQYF. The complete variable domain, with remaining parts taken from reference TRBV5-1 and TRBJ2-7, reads KAGVTQTPRYLIKTRGQQVTLSCSPISGHRSVSWYQQTPGQGLQFLFEYFSETQRNKGNFPGRFSGRQFSNSRSEMNVSTLELGDSALYLCASSLDSLIYEQYFGPGTRLTVT.

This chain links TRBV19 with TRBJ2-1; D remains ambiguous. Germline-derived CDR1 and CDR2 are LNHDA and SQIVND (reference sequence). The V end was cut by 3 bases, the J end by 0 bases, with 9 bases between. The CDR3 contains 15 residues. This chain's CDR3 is CASSMGKSSYNEQFF. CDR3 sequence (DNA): TGTGCCAGTAGTATGGGCAAAAGCTCCTACAATGAGCAGTTCTTC. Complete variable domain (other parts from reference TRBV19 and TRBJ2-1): DGGITQSPKYLFRKEGQNVTLSCEQNLNHDAMYWYRQDPGQGLRLIYYSQIVNDFQKGDIAEGYSVSREKKESFPLTVTSAQKNPTAFYLCASSMGKSSYNEQFFGPGTRLTVL.

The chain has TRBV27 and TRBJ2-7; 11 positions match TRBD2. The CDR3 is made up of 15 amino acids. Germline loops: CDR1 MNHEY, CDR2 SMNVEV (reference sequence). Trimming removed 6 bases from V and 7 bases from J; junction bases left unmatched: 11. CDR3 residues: CASRPLSGRAGEQYF. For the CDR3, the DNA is TGTGCCAGCAGGCCGCTTAGCGGGAGGGCCGGGGAGCAGTACTTC.